Listed below are T cell receptor beta chains from one sample, sequenced in a study of shared T cell receptors in the human thymus. TCRdb's table, derived via immunoSEQ multiplex PCR, lists solely in-frame clones and lacks some. This table holds over 450,000 clones, approximately 80% found once. The data also belong to a second study, concerning human thymus T cells.

The specimen was thymocytes. The receptors originated from a boy in the first two years of life with a congenital heart defect. Each CDR3 is given with its conserved first and last residue. A D gene is named only where the DNA matches it firmly. Some rows have no size entry. The others give once, few or many, or a class for an expanded clone.

TRBJ2-7,TRBV18,once,TRBD2,CASSPQSEAGLASYEQYF,TGTGCCAGCTCACCACAGAGCGAGGCGGGACTAGCGTCCTACGAGCAGTACTTC
TRBJ2-7,TRBV9,once,TRBD1,CASSAPGTGGHEQYF,TGTGCCAGCAGCGCACCCGGGACAGGGGGCCACGAGCAGTACTTC
TRBJ1-5,TRBV10-1,few,.,CASSESWCTDQPQHF,TGCGCCAGCAGTGAGTCTTGGTGTACAGATCAGCCCCAGCATTTT
TRBJ2-7,TRBV15,.,.,CATSLRDPLYEQYF,TGTGCCACCAGCTTGCGGGACCCCCTCTACGAGCAGTACTTC
TRBJ1-4,TRBV19,.,.,CASSIGAGVSEKLFF,TGTGCCAGTAGTATTGGGGCAGGGGTAAGCGAAAAACTGTTTTTT
TRBJ2-1,TRBV30,.,.,CAWSWVQRQPPQFF,TGTGCCTGGAGTTGGGTACAGCGGCAACCCCCGCAGTTCTTC
TRBJ2-7,TRBV12-5,.,TRBD2,CASGLVASGSPKLGEQYF,TGTGCTAGTGGTTTGGTAGCTAGCGGGAGTCCCAAACTAGGCGAGCAGTACTTC
TRBJ2-2,TRBV4-2,.,TRBD2,CASSHVGTSGRADTGELFF,TGTGCCAGCAGCCATGTGGGGACTAGCGGGAGGGCCGACACCGGGGAGCTGTTTTTT
TRBJ1-1,TRBV4-3,.,TRBD1,CASSQELGGEGNTEAFF,TGCGCCAGCAGCCAAGAATTAGGGGGCGAGGGGAACACTGAAGCTTTCTTT
TRBJ2-7,TRBV13,few,.,CASSLLTETRFPLPYEQYF,TGTGCCAGCAGCCTATTGACAGAGACAAGGTTCCCCCTCCCCTACGAGCAGTACTTC
TRBJ1-1,TRBV5-5,.,TRBD1,CASRATTGEANTEAFF,TGTGCCAGCAGGGCTACGACAGGGGAGGCGAACACTGAAGCTTTCTTT
TRBJ1-1,TRBV4-2,.,.,CASSQERGTEAFF,TGTGCCAGCAGCCAAGAGCGGGGCACTGAAGCTTTCTTT
TRBJ1-5,TRBV14,.,TRBD1,CASSQGQGVGQPQHF,TGTGCCAGCAGCCAAGGACAGGGCGTTGGTCAGCCCCAGCATTTT
TRBJ2-7,TRBV7-6,few,.,CASSSGFGGRTPYEQYF,TGTGCCAGCAGCTCCGGTTTCGGCGGGCGCACCCCCTACGAGCAGTACTTC
TRBJ2-5,TRBV4-3,.,.,CASSQDGPTRLETQYF,TGCGCCAGCAGCCAAGATGGCCCCACTAGGTTAGAGACCCAGTACTTC
TRBJ2-7,TRBV7-2,.,TRBD2,CASSLITSGTSYEQYF,TGTGCCAGCAGCTTAATTACTAGCGGGACCTCCTACGAGCAGTACTTC
TRBJ2-1,TRBV14,.,TRBD2,CASSQDQREGRCEQFF,TGTGCCAGCAGCCAAGACCAGCGGGAGGGACGGTGTGAGCAGTTCTTC
TRBJ2-7,TRBV19,.,TRBD1,CASSIVHRGSEQYF,TGTGCCAGTAGTATAGTCCACAGGGGCTCCGAGCAGTACTTC
TRBJ2-7,TRBV10-3,.,TRBD2,CAISESRREVDEQYF,TGTGCCATCAGTGAATCGAGGCGGGAGGTCGACGAGCAGTACTTC
TRBJ2-2,TRBV14,.,TRBD1,CASSLRDREGTGELFF,TGTGCCAGCAGCCTTCGGGACAGAGAGGGCACCGGGGAGCTGTTTTTT
TRBJ2-7,TRBV5-8,few,.,CASSFGGQYEQYF,TGTGCCAGCAGCTTCGGTGGGCAGTACGAGCAGTACTTC
TRBJ2-7,TRBV5-5,.,TRBD2,CASSLVPGGPQNEQYF,TGTGCCAGCAGCTTGGTCCCGGGAGGGCCCCAAAACGAGCAGTACTTC
TRBJ2-7,TRBV4-2,.,TRBD2,CASSQKSPTSGDSYEQYF,TGTGCCAGCAGCCAAAAAAGCCCCACTAGCGGGGACTCCTACGAGCAGTACTTC
TRBJ2-3,TRBV5-4,.,TRBD2,CASSWKREETDTQYF,TGTGCCAGCAGCTGGAAGCGGGAGGAGACAGATACGCAGTATTTT
TRBJ1-5,TRBV25-1,few,.,CASSPDSGGNQPQHF,TGTGCCAGCAGTCCCGACAGCGGGGGCAATCAGCCCCAGCATTTT
TRBJ1-1,TRBV6-5,.,.,CASSYSRQGTEAFF,TGTGCCAGCAGTTACTCGAGGCAGGGGACTGAAGCTTTCTTT
TRBJ2-1,TRBV9,.,TRBD2,CASSVDEAGEDEQFF,TGTGCCAGCAGCGTAGACGAAGCGGGAGAGGATGAGCAGTTCTTC
TRBJ2-7,TRBV19,.,TRBD1,CASSIGGQGAHEQYF,TGTGCCAGTAGTATAGGGGGGCAGGGGGCCCACGAGCAGTACTTC
TRBJ1-1,TRBV25-1,few,.,CASSAQEYTEAFF,TGTGCCAGCAGTGCCCAGGAATACACTGAAGCTTTCTTT
TRBJ1-2,TRBV5-1,.,.,CASSFTDSFYGYTF,TGCGCCAGCAGTTTCACGGACAGCTTCTATGGCTACACCTTC
TRBJ1-2,TRBV27,.,TRBD1,CASRNSTGAYGYTF,TGTGCCAGCCGAAACTCGACAGGGGCGTATGGCTACACCTTC
TRBJ2-7,TRBV28,.,TRBD1,CASSFSDRGVYEQYF,TGTGCCAGCAGTTTCTCGGACAGGGGGGTCTACGAGCAGTACTTC
TRBJ2-7,TRBV4-3,.,.,CASSQDQGYSYEQYF,TGCGCCAGCAGCCAAGATCAGGGCTACTCATACGAGCAGTACTTC
TRBJ2-7,TRBV27,.,TRBD1,CASSLSDRGPSYEQYF,TGTGCCAGCAGTTTATCCGACAGGGGGCCGTCCTACGAGCAGTACTTC
TRBJ2-7,TRBV30,.,.,CAWSQLYEQYF,TGTGCCTGGAGTCAACTATACGAGCAGTACTTC
TRBJ1-1,TRBV4-3,.,.,CASSQDSEGNTEAFF,TGCGCCAGCAGCCAAGATTCGGAGGGGAACACTGAAGCTTTCTTT
TRBJ1-1,TRBV6-4,.,TRBD1,CASSEDRVGRAFF,TGTGCCAGCAGTGAGGACAGGGTGGGGAGGGCTTTCTTT
TRBJ2-2,TRBV7-8,.,TRBD2,CASSPRRGGPTGELFF,TGTGCCAGCAGCCCCCGCCGGGGAGGGCCCACCGGGGAGCTGTTTTTT
TRBJ1-3,TRBV30,.,TRBD1,CAWSTDRERGNTIYF,TGTGCCTGGTCTACGGACAGGGAACGAGGAAACACCATATATTTT
TRBJ1-1,TRBV12-2,.,.,CASRSAPGSHTEAFF,TGTGCAAGTCGCTCCGCCCCAGGCAGCCACACTGAAGCTTTCTTT
TRBJ2-4,TRBV4-3,.,TRBD2,CASSAQGCRGVSGRSRDNIQYF,TGCGCCAGCAGCGCCCAGGGGTGCAGGGGTGTTAGCGGGAGGTCCAGGGACAACATTCAGTACTTC
TRBJ2-1,TRBV9,.,TRBD2,CASSVKTSGRARDEQFF,TGTGCCAGCAGCGTAAAGACTAGCGGGAGGGCAAGGGATGAGCAGTTCTTC
TRBJ2-7,TRBV6-1,.,.,CASSEVQGSSYEQYF,TGTGCCAGCAGTGAAGTCCAGGGGTCCTCCTACGAGCAGTACTTC
TRBJ2-1,TRBV30,few,TRBD1,CAWSVWPRGTGLYNEQFF,TGTGCCTGGAGTGTATGGCCCCGAGGGACAGGCCTCTACAATGAGCAGTTCTTC
TRBJ2-5,TRBV6-6,few,TRBD1,CASSYSTGGAETQYF,TGTGCCAGCAGTTACTCGACAGGGGGGGCAGAGACCCAGTACTTC
TRBJ2-7,TRBV9,.,.,CASSPGVSSYEQYF,TGTGCCAGCAGCCCAGGGGTTAGCTCCTACGAGCAGTACTTC
TRBJ1-2,TRBV5-1,few,.,CASSLARGRLDNYGYTF,TGCGCCAGCAGCTTGGCCAGGGGCCGGTTGGATAACTATGGCTACACCTTC
TRBJ2-3,TRBV7-2,.,.,CASSLFRDTQYF,TGTGCCAGCAGCCTCTTTCGAGATACGCAGTATTTT
TRBJ2-7,TRBV6-5,.,.,CASSPVSSSYEQYF,TGTGCCAGCAGTCCTGTTTCCAGCTCCTACGAGCAGTACTTC
TRBJ1-2,TRBV30,.,TRBD1,CAWDRVYGYTF,TGTGCCTGGGACAGGGTCTATGGCTACACCTTC
TRBJ1-2,TRBV19,.,TRBD1,CASSLSSRGVGYGYTF,TGTGCCAGTAGTCTCTCCTCCAGGGGGGTGGGCTATGGCTACACCTTC
TRBJ2-7,TRBV11-2,few,TRBD2,CASSLDLGLAGAYEQYF,TGTGCCAGCAGCTTAGATCTGGGACTAGCGGGAGCCTACGAGCAGTACTTC
TRBJ2-5,TRBV29-1,once,.,CSVDRAQETQYF,TGCAGCGTTGACAGGGCTCAAGAGACCCAGTACTTC